A single sample gave rise to the 23 T cell receptor beta chains below, sequenced in a study of shared clonotypes between healthy human individuals. Assay used: immunoSEQ multiplex PCR; TCRdb lists only in-frame clones, some missing. The top ten clones hold roughly 16% of a sample with over 95,000 clones, around 47% of them seen once. The sequenced sample consisted of PBMCs. The receptors shown here come from a woman in her 40s in good health. Some clones in this sample may be carry-over from other donors' samples.

This clone has a single count. The gene calls are TRBV7-8 and TRBJ1-2; D remains ambiguous. V lost 0 bases and J 5 bases, leaving 10 bases between the germline ends. This CDR3 is 14 amino acids long. Per the germline V gene, CDR1 is SGHVS and CDR2 is FQNEAQ. The CDR3 sequence: CASSLARGNYGYTF. The DNA for the CDR3 is TGTGCCAGCAGCTTAGCGCGAGGGAATTATGGCTACACCTTC.

This clone was observed a single time. The junction departs from the called germline gene at one end, perhaps through a read error. V is TRBV7-9 and J is TRBJ2-5, with a tentative D call TRBD2 (6 bases). The J call may be faulty, since TRBJ2-7 better matches the DNA end. The CDR3 has 14 amino acids. CDR1 and CDR2 from the germline V gene are SEHNR and FQNEAQ (reference sequence). For the CDR3, the DNA is TGCGCCAGCAGCCAATTTGCGGGGCCCTACGAGCAGTACTTC. This sequence encodes CASSQFAGPYEQYF.

The rearrangement uses TRBV6-5 and TRBJ2-5; 8 bases are shared with TRBD1. The last part of the DNA fits TRBJ2-7 better; the J call may be wrong. CDR3 size: 15 residues. Germline V gene lookup returns CDR1 MNHEY and CDR2 SVGAGI. The CDR3 region has the DNA TGTGCCAGCAGTTACGCGGGGACAGGACTATACGAGCAGTACTTC. It specifies CASSYAGTGLYEQYF.

This clone showed up many times. This CDR3 is CASTRGLAANEQFF. In nucleotides, the CDR3 is TGTGCCAGTACCCGAGGACTAGCGGCAAATGAGCAGTTCTTC. The rearrangement uses TRBV19 and TRBJ2-1; TRBD2 agrees at 10 bases. The length of the CDR3 is 14 residues. The germline CDR1 and CDR2 sequences are LNHDA and SQIVND (reference sequence). The J segment lost 7 bases and the V segment lost 7 bases, leaving 7 bases of the junction unmatched.

This clone came up many times. The chain recombines TRBV19 with TRBJ2-7; 8 nucleotides agree with TRBD2. The CDR3 loop spans 16 amino acids. V lost 4 bases, J lost 6 bases, and 14 bases stayed unmatched. CDR1 and CDR2 (germline): LNHDA, SQIVND (reference sequence). The CDR3 loop is CASSTTPWAGGGEQYF. For the CDR3, the DNA is TGTGCCAGTAGTACCACCCCATGGGCGGGAGGAGGCGAGCAGTACTTC.

Many counts were recorded for this clone. Other DNA sequences in the sample encode the same CDR3. This chain links TRBV30 with TRBJ2-3; D not certain. The germline V gene encodes CDR1 GTSNPN and CDR2 SVGIG (reference sequence). The CDR3 sequence is 12 residues long. The V end lost 2 bases, the J end lost 3 bases, and 6 bases lay between the germline ends. CDR3 bases: TGTGCCTGGAGTTTCGGGACAGATACGCAGTATTTT. Its translation is CAWSFGTDTQYF.

This clone was detected ten times or more. The chain carries TRBV6-5 and TRBJ2-7, with a tentative D call TRBD1 (6 bases). This CDR3 has 15 amino acids. Trimming took off 4 bases at V and 3 bases at J, with 16 bases between the two ends. The germline V gene encodes CDR1 MNHEY and CDR2 SVGAGI. The CDR3 region is CASSFNTGWGYEQYF. CDR3 in DNA: TGTGCCAGCAGTTTCAATACAGGGTGGGGCTACGAGCAGTACTTC.

Details on this clone: This sequence may be a read error, since a much larger clone differs from it by one base. The rearrangement joins TRBV5-6 to TRBJ2-7; no clear D gene. CDR3 length: 12 residues. Germline values: CDR1 SGHDT, CDR2 YYEEEE. Trimming took 0 bases from V and 4 from J, leaving 5 bases between them. CDR3 sequence (DNA): TGTGCCAGCAGCTTGGGCCAGTACGAGCAGTACTTC. Translation gives CASSLGQYEQYF.

The V and J genes are TRBV6-5 and TRBJ2-3; D not resolved. The CDR3 totals 13 residues. Trimming cost V 4 bases and J 6 bases, with 11 bases left between them. Germline V gives CDR1 MNHEY, CDR2 SVGAGI. CDR3 region: CASSSRVQDTQYF. The CDR3 nucleotides read TGTGCCAGCAGTTCCCGGGTCCAGGATACGCAGTATTTT.

The genes are TRBV28 and TRBJ2-5, with 7 bases that match TRBD1. The tail of the sequence fits TRBJ2-7 better, so the J call may be wrong. The germline V gene encodes CDR1 MDHEN and CDR2 SYDVKM. This CDR3 region has 14 residues. CDR3 sequence: CASSFLPTGDEQYF. Here the CDR3 DNA reads TGTGCCAGCAGTTTCCTCCCAACAGGGGACGAGCAGTACTTC.

A few counts support this clone. This rearrangement joins TRBV9 to TRBJ2-3; D gene unclear. CDR1 SGDLS and CDR2 YYNGEE come from the germline V gene. V dropped 2 bases and J dropped 0 bases, with 7 bases sitting between them. The CDR3 has 14 amino acids. CDR3 nucleotide sequence: TGTGCCAGCAGCGTCTCCACTAGCACAGATACGCAGTATTTT. It codes for CASSVSTSTDTQYF. The full variable domain, rest sourced from reference TRBV9 and TRBJ2-3, is DSGVTQTPKHLITATGQRVTLRCSPRSGDLSVYWYQQSLDQGLQFLIQYYNGEERAKGNILERFSAQQFPDLHSELNLSSLELGDSALYFCASSVSTSTDTQYFGPGTRLTVL.

The gene calls are TRBV6-6 and TRBJ1-1; D gene ambiguous. Germline CDR1 MNHNY, CDR2 SVGAGI (reference sequence). This CDR3 is built from 13 residues. Trimming took 2 bases from V and 12 from J, leaving 16 bases between them. For the CDR3, the DNA is TGTGCCAGCAGTTACGAACGGGCCGGCCGGACTTTCTTT. The encoded protein is CASSYERAGRTFF.

This clone turned up a few times. The chain is built from TRBV6-1 and TRBJ2-2, with D possibly matching TRBD2 (5 bases). Germline loops: CDR1 MNHNS, CDR2 SASEGT. This CDR3 region has 14 residues. V lost 8 bases to trimming and J lost 4 bases, with 14 bases between them. The CDR3 reads CASELGRGTGELFF. CDR3 in DNA: TGTGCCAGCGAGTTGGGTCGGGGCACCGGGGAGCTGTTTTTT.

This clone was seen many times. Other DNA sequences in this specimen translate into the identical CDR3. The genes are TRBV21-1 and TRBJ2-4. TRBV21-1 is a recognized pseudogene. The CDR3 is made up of 15 amino acids. The CDR3 loop reads CASSKEEGLEHIQYF. CDR3 nucleotide sequence: TGTGCCAGCAGCAAAGAAGAGGGGCTTGAGCACATTCAGTACTTC.

The chain joins TRBV30 to TRBJ1-6, with a weak D call TRBD1 (6 bases). Germline V lookup: CDR1 GTSNPN, CDR2 SVGIG (reference sequence). The length of the CDR3 is 14 residues. Trimming shortened V by 1 base and J by 8 bases, and 12 bases separated the two germline ends. CDR3 sequence (DNA): TGTGCCTGGAGTGGCAGGGGAGCGGATTCACCCCTCCACTTT. It encodes CAWSGRGADSPLHF.

The sample holds a few counts of this clone. This sample includes further DNA sequences coding for the same CDR3. This CDR3 reads CSVGENIQYF. CDR3 coding DNA: TGCAGCGTTGGGGAAAACATTCAGTACTTC. The chain has TRBV29-1 and TRBJ2-4; the D is unclear. The CDR3 covers 10 residues. The germline V and J ends were trimmed by 4 bases and 5 bases, with 3 bases remaining between them. Per germline, CDR1 SQVTM and CDR2 ANQGSEA.

This clone has a count of ten or more. This sequence joins TRBV28 and TRBJ1-2; D might be TRBD1 (6 bases). The CDR3 is 14 residues long. Trimming left V 2 bases short and J 4 bases short, with 11 bases between. CDR1 is MDHEN, CDR2 SYDVKM, per germline. CDR3 in amino acids: CASSLTGGFYGYTF. The CDR3 nucleotides are TGTGCCAGCAGTTTAACTGGGGGCTTCTATGGCTACACCTTC.

The chain recombines TRBV11-2 with TRBJ1-2; D might be TRBD1 (6 bases). CDR1 is SGHAT, CDR2 FQNNGV, per germline. The CDR3 is 15 residues long. Trimming removed 2 bases from V and 4 bases from J, with 14 bases in between. This CDR3 reads CASSLFADSLYGYTF. The DNA of the CDR3 is TGTGCCAGCAGCTTATTCGCGGACAGTCTCTATGGCTACACCTTC.

This chain uses TRBV7-2 with TRBJ1-5; D may be TRBD1 (5 bases). The CDR3 is 15 residues long. Trimming took 1 base from V and 4 from J, leaving 11 bases between them. Germline V gives CDR1 SGHTA, CDR2 FQGNSA. CDR3 region: CASSLGVRENQPQHF. The DNA of the CDR3 is TGTGCCAGCAGCTTAGGGGTCAGGGAAAATCAGCCCCAGCATTTT.

The chain couples TRBV7-2 to TRBJ1-2; D is unclear. The V end was cut by 2 bases, the J end by 7 bases, with 11 bases between. Germline CDR1 is SGHTA and CDR2 is FQGNSA. The CDR3 spans 13 residues. CDR3 in DNA: TGTGCCAGCAGCTTACCCGATATGCGTGGCTACACCTTC. Amino acids: CASSLPDMRGYTF. The full variable domain, its missing parts supplied by reference TRBV7-2 and TRBJ1-2, is GAGVSQSPSNKVTEKGKDVELRCDPISGHTALYWYRQSLGQGLEFLIYFQGNSAPDKSGLPSDRFSAERTGGSVSTLTIQRTQQEDSAVYLCASSLPDMRGYTFGSGTRLTVV.

This chain connects TRBV28 to TRBJ1-2, with TRBD1 matching 8 bases. Germline assignment: CDR1 MDHEN and CDR2 SYDVKM. The V gene end was trimmed by 9 bases and the J gene end by 0 bases; junction bases not matched to a gene: 6. CDR3 length: 14 amino acids. The chain's CDR3 is CASYRGATNYGYTF. The DNA for the CDR3 is TGTGCCAGTTACAGGGGGGCGACTAACTATGGCTACACCTTC.

This clone was picked up many times. The chain uses TRBV5-1 and TRBJ1-2, with 8 bases lining up with TRBD1. V gave up 0 bases and J gave up 8 bases; unmatched junction bases: 9. CDR1 is SGHRS, CDR2 YFSETQ, per germline. The CDR3 is 15 residues long. In DNA, the CDR3 is TGCGCCAGCAGCTTGGAGGCAGGGGGCTCGGGCGGCTACACCTTC. It encodes CASSLEAGGSGGYTF. The entire variable domain, with the rest obtained from reference TRBV5-1 and TRBJ1-2, is as follows: KAGVTQTPRYLIKTRGQQVTLSCSPISGHRSVSWYQQTPGQGLQFLFEYFSETQRNKGNFPGRFSGRQFSNSRSEMNVSTLELGDSALYLCASSLEAGGSGGYTFGSGTRLTVV.

Concerning this clone itself: A far larger clone is a single base away, which makes a read error likely. The chain has TRBV20-1 and TRBJ2-7; no definite D call. Germline CDR1 reads DFQATT; CDR2 reads SNEGSKA (reference sequence). The length of the CDR3 is 11 residues. V was pared by 3 bases and J by 6 bases, with 9 bases between. DNA for the CDR3: TGCAGTGCTAGTGGCCCCCCCGAGCAGTACTTC. Translating it yields CSASGPPEQYF.